A single sample is the source of the 14 T cell receptor beta chains below, sequenced in a study of CD8 T cells in ankylosing spondylitis. TCRdb independently ran MiXCR on the 5' RACE reads; one entry per CDR3 protein. The sample has under 300,000 distinct CDR3 sequences, about 10% seen once. The specimen sequenced was blood, either unsorted or a sorted T cell fraction (not recorded which). The receptor source for this set is a male donor with ankylosing spondylitis or in good health (not recorded which).

This clonotype was recorded at least ten times. The chain recombines TRBV7-8 with TRBJ1-5; D is uncertain. The CDR3 is made up of 15 amino acids. Germline values: CDR1 SGHVS, CDR2 FQNEAQ. Trimming took 1 base from V and 1 from J, leaving 8 bases between them. CDR3 DNA: TGTGCCAGCAGCTTAGTAGGGATGAGCAATCAGCCCCAGCATTTT. Residues: CASSLVGMSNQPQHF. The full variable domain, completed using reference TRBV7-8 and TRBJ1-5, is GAGVSQSPRYKVAKRGQDVALRCDPISGHVSLFWYQQALGQGPEFLTYFQNEAQLDKSGLPSDRFFAERPEGSVSTLKIQRTQQEDSAVYLCASSLVGMSNQPQHFGDGTRLSIL.

The rearrangement joins TRBV6-1 to TRBJ1-1; unclear D gene. The CDR3 is 13 amino acids. V was pared by 6 bases and J by 1 base, with 9 bases between. Looked up from germline, CDR1 is MNHNS and CDR2 is SASEGT. This chain's CDR3 is CASRPHGNTEAFF. CDR3 DNA sequence: TGTGCCAGCAGACCCCATGGGAACACTGAAGCTTTCTTT.

A word on this clonotype: It may be a read error: a sequence one base away is much more abundant. This chain links TRBV6-1 with TRBJ2-3; 7 nucleotides line up with TRBD1. The V gene's germline CDR1 is MNHNS and CDR2 SASEGT. This CDR3 spans 15 amino acids. The chain's CDR3 is CASSDGTASTATQYF. CDR3 coding DNA: TGTGCCAGCAGCGACGGGACAGCGAGCACAGCTACGCAGTATTTT.

Ten or more counts support this clonotype. The rearrangement joins TRBV20-1 to TRBJ2-1; no clear D gene. From germline, CDR1 is DFQATT and CDR2 SNEGSKA (reference sequence). This CDR3 region has 12 residues. V was pared by 3 bases and J by 6 bases, with 9 bases between. CDR3: CSASSQTNEQFF. The CDR3 DNA reads TGCAGTGCTAGTTCCCAAACCAATGAGCAGTTCTTC.

The table lists this clonotype with many counts. This chain connects TRBV21-1 to TRBJ2-7; the DNA was not compared with TRBD1, the D call given in the table. TRBV21-1 is given as a pseudogene. The CDR3 totals 16 residues. The CDR3 DNA reads TGTGCCAGCAGCAAAGAAAGGGGACAGGGTACCAACGAGCAGTACTTC. Protein: CASSKERGQGTNEQYF.

This clonotype was observed many times. This sequence joins TRBV12-3 or TRBV12-4 and TRBJ1-1; tentative D call: TRBD1 (5 bases). The length of the CDR3 is 18 residues. Trimming took 3 bases from V and 4 from J, leaving 24 bases between them. The CDR3 loop is CASSFPSRGSGHSTEAFF. DNA of the CDR3: TGTGCCAGCAGTTTCCCGAGTCGGGGCTCCGGTCACTCCACTGAAGCTTTCTTT.

The sample holds many counts of this clonotype. The chain carries TRBV5-1 and TRBJ2-7; 11 nucleotides align to TRBD1. The CDR3 totals 15 residues. The V and J ends lost 3 bases and 5 bases, in that order; junction bases with no gene match: 7. CDR1 and CDR2 from the germline V gene are SGHRS and YFSETQ. Written as DNA, the CDR3 is TGCGCCAGCAGCTCGAGGGACAGGGGGTCTGACGAGCAGTACTTC. Amino acid sequence: CASSSRDRGSDEQYF. Using reference TRBV5-1 and TRBJ2-7 for the parts outside the CDR3, the full variable domain is KAGVTQTPRYLIKTRGQQVTLSCSPISGHRSVSWYQQTPGQGLQFLFEYFSETQRNKGNFPGRFSGRQFSNSRSEMNVSTLELGDSALYLCASSSRDRGSDEQYFGPGTRLTVT.

The chain recombines TRBV12-3 or TRBV12-4 with TRBJ2-1, with a possible D match to TRBD1 (5 bases). With 3 bases removed from V and 5 bases from J, the gap between germline ends came to 8 bases. The CDR3 is made up of 13 amino acids. CDR3 sequence reads: CASSLTQDNEQFF. CDR3 in DNA: TGTGCCAGCAGTTTGACACAGGACAATGAGCAGTTCTTC.

The table lists this clonotype with a few counts. V gene TRBV12-3 or TRBV12-4 combines with J gene TRBJ2-7; 12 bases are shared with TRBD2. J gave up 5 bases and V 8 bases, and 10 bases lay outside the gene matches. This CDR3 is 15 amino acids long. The CDR3 here is CASDTSGRSVDEQYF. DNA of the CDR3: TGTGCCAGCGACACTAGCGGGAGGTCCGTCGACGAGCAGTACTTC.

This clonotype was seen many times. The chain combines TRBV20-1 with TRBJ2-3; perhaps TRBD1 as D (6 bases). Deletions cut 4 bases from V and 4 bases from J, with 15 bases between. The CDR3 is made up of 14 amino acids. The germline CDR1 and CDR2 sequences are DFQATT and SNEGSKA (reference sequence). CDR3 coding DNA: TGCAGTGCTATCGGTCCGAGGGGGTCAGATACGCAGTATTTT. Translating it yields CSAIGPRGSDTQYF.

This clonotype occurred many times. The rearrangement joins TRBV12-3 or TRBV12-4 to TRBJ1-6, with a possible D match to TRBD1 (5 bases). Trimming shortened V by 5 bases and J by 7 bases, and 15 bases separated the two germline ends. The CDR3 contains 15 residues. The CDR3 nucleotides read TGTGCCAGCAGTCCCCAGGGATGGGGGAATTCACCCCTCCACTTT. Translating it yields CASSPQGWGNSPLHF.

As to this clonotype: The CDR3 carries no conserved terminal phenylalanine or tryptophan, so it likely arises from a read error. The DNA is left out, because the CDR3 cannot be placed on it with certainty; the CDR3 is given as TCRdb lists it. The chain joins TRBV19 to TRBJ2-1; the table's D call, TRBD1, has no DNA check behind it. Counting both end residues, the CDR3 totals 13 amino acids. Germline assignment: CDR1 LNHDA and CDR2 SQIVND (reference sequence). The CDR3 sequence: CASSLGAGAPMAV.

At least ten counts were recorded for this clonotype. The chain employs TRBV10-3 and TRBJ1-6; perhaps TRBD1 as D (5 bases). Trimming left V 5 bases short and J 7 bases short, with 9 bases between. The CDR3 sequence is 13 residues long. From germline, CDR1 is ENHRY and CDR2 SYGVKD. This chain's CDR3 is CAISFQGNSPLHF. The CDR3 nucleotides are TGTGCCATCAGTTTCCAGGGAAATTCACCCCTCCACTTT.

V usage is TRBV5-1 and J usage is TRBJ2-7, with TRBD1 identical over 8 bases. The germline V gene encodes CDR1 SGHRS and CDR2 YFSETQ. Trimming removed 1 base from V and 4 bases from J; junction bases left unmatched: 13. The CDR3 totals 17 residues. The CDR3 here is CASSLNVATGVSYEQYF. The CDR3 coding sequence is TGCGCCAGCAGCTTGAATGTTGCGACAGGGGTTTCGTACGAGCAGTACTTC.